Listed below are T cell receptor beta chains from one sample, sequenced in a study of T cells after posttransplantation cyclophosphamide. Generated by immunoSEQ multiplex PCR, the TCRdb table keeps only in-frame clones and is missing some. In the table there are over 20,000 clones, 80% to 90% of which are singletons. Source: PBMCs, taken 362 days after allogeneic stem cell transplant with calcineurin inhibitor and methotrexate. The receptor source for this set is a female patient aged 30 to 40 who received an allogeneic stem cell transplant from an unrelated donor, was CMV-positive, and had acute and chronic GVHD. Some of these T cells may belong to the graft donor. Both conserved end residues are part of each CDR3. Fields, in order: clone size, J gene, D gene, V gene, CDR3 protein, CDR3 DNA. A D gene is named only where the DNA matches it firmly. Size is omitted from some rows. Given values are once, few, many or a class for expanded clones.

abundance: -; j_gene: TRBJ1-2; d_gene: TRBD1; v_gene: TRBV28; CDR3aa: CASRGLGQGRKYGYTF; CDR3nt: TGTGCCAGCAGGGGCTTGGGACAGGGGAGAAAGTATGGCTACACCTTC
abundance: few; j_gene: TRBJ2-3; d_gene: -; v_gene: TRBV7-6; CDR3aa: CASSLAFHTDTQYF; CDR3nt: TGTGCCAGCAGCTTAGCGTTCCACACAGATACGCAGTATTTT
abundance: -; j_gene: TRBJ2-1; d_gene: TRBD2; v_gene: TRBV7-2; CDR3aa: CASRPSSGSRDEQFF; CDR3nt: TGTGCCAGCAGACCCTCTAGCGGGAGTAGAGATGAGCAGTTCTTC
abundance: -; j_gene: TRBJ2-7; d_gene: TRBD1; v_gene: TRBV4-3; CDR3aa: CASSQDRQGKYEQYF; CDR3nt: TGCGCCAGCAGCCAAGATCGACAGGGAAAGTACGAGCAGTACTTC
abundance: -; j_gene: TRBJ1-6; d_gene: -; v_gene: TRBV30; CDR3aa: CAWTKETLYNSPLHF; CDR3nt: TGTGCCTGGACCAAAGAGACTCTTTATAATTCACCCCTCCACTTT
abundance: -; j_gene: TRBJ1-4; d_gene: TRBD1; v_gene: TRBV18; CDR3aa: CASSPEQGTNEKLFF; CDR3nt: TGTGCCAGCTCACCCGAACAGGGGACTAATGAAAAACTGTTTTTT
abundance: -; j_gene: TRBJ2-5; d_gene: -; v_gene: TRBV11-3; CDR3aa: CASSRDLQETQYF; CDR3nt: TGTGCCAGCAGCCGGGACTTACAAGAGACCCAGTACTTC
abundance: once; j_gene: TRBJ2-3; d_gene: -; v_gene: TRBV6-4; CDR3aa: CASATEGEGTQYF; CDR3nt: TGTGCCAGCGCGACAGAAGGGGAAGGAACGCAGTATTTT
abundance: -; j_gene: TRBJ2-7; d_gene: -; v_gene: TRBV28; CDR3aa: CASSLWPSSDRLYEQYF; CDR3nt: TGTGCCAGCAGTTTATGGCCCTCAAGCGACCGGCTCTACGAGCAGTACTTC
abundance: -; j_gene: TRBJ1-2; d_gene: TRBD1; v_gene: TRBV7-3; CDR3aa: CASSLTGGGGGYTF; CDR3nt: TGTGCCAGCAGCTTAACAGGGGGCGGAGGTGGCTACACCTTC
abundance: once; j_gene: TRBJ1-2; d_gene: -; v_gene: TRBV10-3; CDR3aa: CAISESPRQVQGGYTF; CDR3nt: TGTGCCATCAGTGAGTCGCCCCGACAGGTACAGGGTGGCTACACCTTC
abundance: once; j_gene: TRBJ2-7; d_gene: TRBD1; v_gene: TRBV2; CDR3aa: CASSWSPLQGQDSYEQYF; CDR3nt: TGTGCCAGCAGTTGGTCGCCACTACAGGGGCAGGACTCCTACGAGCAGTACTTC
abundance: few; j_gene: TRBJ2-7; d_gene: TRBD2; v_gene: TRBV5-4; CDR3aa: CASSLVPGTSGSEYPYEQYF; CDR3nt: TGTGCCAGCAGCTTAGTTCCCGGGACTAGCGGGAGTGAATACCCCTACGAGCAGTACTTC
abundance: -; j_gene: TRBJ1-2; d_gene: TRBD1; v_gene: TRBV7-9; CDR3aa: CASSLPQGAGYTF; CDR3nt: TGTGCCAGCAGCTTACCCCAGGGGGCTGGCTACACCTTC
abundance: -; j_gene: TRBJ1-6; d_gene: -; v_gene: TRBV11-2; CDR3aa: CASSLAENNSPLHF; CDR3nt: TGTGCCAGCAGCTTAGCGGAGAATAATTCACCCCTCCACTTT
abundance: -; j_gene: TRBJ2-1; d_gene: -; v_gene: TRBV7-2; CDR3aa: CASSRAGPEQFF; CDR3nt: TGTGCCAGCAGCCGGGCGGGGCCTGAGCAGTTCTTC
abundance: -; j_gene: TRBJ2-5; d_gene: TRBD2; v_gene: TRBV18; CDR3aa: CASSPGLAEETQYF; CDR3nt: TGTGCCAGCTCACCGGGACTAGCAGAAGAGACCCAGTACTTC
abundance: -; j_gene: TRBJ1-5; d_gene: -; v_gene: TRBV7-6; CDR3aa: CASSQGGYQPQHF; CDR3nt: TGTGCCAGCAGCCAAGGCGGCTATCAGCCCCAGCATTTT
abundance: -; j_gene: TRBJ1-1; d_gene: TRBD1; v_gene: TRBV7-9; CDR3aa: CASSPQTGGAGNTEAFF; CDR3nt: TGTGCCAGCAGCCCCCAAACAGGGGGCGCGGGGAACACTGAAGCTTTCTTT
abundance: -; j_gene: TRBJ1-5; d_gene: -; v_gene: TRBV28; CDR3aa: CASRERVSNQPQHF; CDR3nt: TGTGCCAGCAGAGAGAGGGTTAGCAATCAGCCCCAGCATTTT
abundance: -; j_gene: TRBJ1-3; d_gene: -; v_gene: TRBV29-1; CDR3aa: CSVDPQGPVRYGNTIYF; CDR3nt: TGCAGCGTTGATCCCCAGGGTCCCGTCCGGTACGGAAACACCATATATTTT
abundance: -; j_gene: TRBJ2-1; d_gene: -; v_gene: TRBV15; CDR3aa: CATSREGAGEQFF; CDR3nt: TGTGCCACCAGCAGAGAAGGCGCCGGGGAGCAGTTCTTC
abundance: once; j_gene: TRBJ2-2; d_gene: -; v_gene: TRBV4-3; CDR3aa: CASSQDDMVGTFTGELFF; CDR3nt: TGCGCCAGCAGCCAAGATGATATGGTGGGCACTTTCACCGGGGAGCTGTTTTTT